Following are 14 T cell receptor beta chains from one sample sequenced in a study of a mutant IDH1 vaccine in newly diagnosed glioma. Sequencing was performed with immunoSEQ multiplex PCR; in TCRdb, only in-frame clones are kept and a portion is missing. The sample includes 25,000 or so clones, under 85% seen only once; the top ten take approximately 7%. The time point denotes: week 5, during vaccination. The content of each vaccine dose was 300 ug of mutant IDH1 20-mer peptide, and topical imiquimod accompanied it. Their antigens are not known. The material sequenced was PBMCs, taken from a glioma patient whose treatment included an IDH1 peptide vaccine. The receptors come from a man aged 40-55 years with glioma. Some clones in this sample may be carry-over from other donors' samples.

This chain joins TRBV5-4 and TRBJ1-1; D uncertain. The CDR3 contains 14 residues. V was shortened by 3 bases and J by 5 bases, with 14 bases between the two germline ends. Germline V gene data show CDR1 as SGHNT and CDR2 as YYREEE (reference sequence). CDR3 loop: CASSSPSSRTEAFF. The DNA of the CDR3 is TGTGCCAGCAGCTCGCCGAGCTCCCGGACTGAAGCTTTCTTT.

The chain combines TRBV7-2 with TRBJ1-1, with D unclear. The CDR3 has 13 residues. CDR1 and CDR2 from the germline V gene are SGHTA and FQGNSA. V was trimmed by 3 bases and J by 0 bases, leaving 5 bases between them. CDR3 sequence (DNA): TGTGCCAGCAGCTTCCGACTGAACACTGAAGCTTTCTTT. Amino acid sequence: CASSFRLNTEAFF.

The gene calls are TRBV9 and TRBJ1-6; unclear D gene. The CDR3 consists of 14 residues. CDR1 and CDR2 (germline): SGDLS, YYNGEE. Trimming pared 4 bases from V and 6 bases from J, leaving 11 bases between. DNA for the CDR3: TGTGCCAGCAGCCTTTTCGGCGGTAATTCACCCCTCCACTTT. Protein sequence: CASSLFGGNSPLHF.

This clone appeared a few times. This sequence joins TRBV5-4 and TRBJ1-3; D gene uncertain. CDR3 size: 16 residues. Trimming pared 0 bases from V and 0 bases from J, leaving 10 bases between. Germline assignment: CDR1 SGHNT and CDR2 YYREEE (reference sequence). CDR3 sequence (DNA): TGTGCCAGCAGCTTGGGTAGCACCTTCTCTGGAAACACCATATATTTT. It yields the protein CASSLGSTFSGNTIYF.

The chain links TRBV27 to TRBJ1-6, with D perhaps TRBD1 (5 bases). V lost 5 bases and J 10 bases, leaving 15 bases between the germline ends. The V gene's germline CDR1 is MNHEY and CDR2 SMNVEV (reference sequence). The CDR3 runs 14 residues. This CDR3 reads CASSTSGGRSPLHF. The CDR3 DNA is TGTGCCAGCAGTACTTCTGGGGGGAGATCACCCCTCCACTTT.

The chain uses TRBV2 and TRBJ1-1; D possibly corresponds to TRBD1 (6 bases). Trimming removed 8 bases at V and 6 bases at J, with 25 bases between. Germline CDR1 and CDR2: SNHLY and FYNNEI. The CDR3 runs 16 residues. CDR3 region: CASSIDPGTTLSEAFF. In DNA form, the CDR3 reads TGTGCCAGCTCTATTGATCCCGGGACAACTCTCTCTGAAGCTTTCTTT.

This clone was picked up a small number of times. This chain connects TRBV6-5 to TRBJ1-6; 9 bases fit TRBD1. The germline V gene has CDR1 MNHEY and CDR2 SVGAGI. The junction had 9 bases not matched to a gene; V was cut back by 8 bases and J by 10 bases. This CDR3 has 14 residues. CDR3 sequence reads: CASQRRDRVSPLHF. The CDR3 region has the DNA TGTGCCAGCCAACGCCGGGACAGGGTCTCACCCCTCCACTTT.

As to this clone: One end of the junction is discordant with germline, which a read error may explain. The chain employs TRBV18 and TRBJ1-4; D is unresolved. CDR1 KGHSH and CDR2 LQKENI come from the germline V gene. The length of the CDR3 is 12 residues. CDR3 sequence (DNA): TGTGCCAGCTCACCGTCCGAAGGTGAACGGATTTTT. Translation: CASSPSEGERIF.

This chain links TRBV4-2 with TRBJ1-6; D is perhaps TRBD1 (5 bases). V dropped 4 bases and J dropped 4 bases, with 11 bases sitting between them. The CDR3 is 15 amino acids. Germline V lookup: CDR1 LGHNA, CDR2 YNFKEQ. In DNA, the CDR3 is TGTGCCAGCAGCCTAGGGACCGATTATAATTCACCCCTCCACTTT. It is translated as CASSLGTDYNSPLHF.

This sequence joins TRBV4-3 and TRBJ1-2; TRBD1 matches at 7 bases. This CDR3 has 15 residues. V was pared by 0 bases and J by 4 bases, with 5 bases of the junction left unmatched. The germline V gene encodes CDR1 LGHNA and CDR2 YSLEER. CDR3 loop: CASSQDGTEVYGYTF. The DNA of the CDR3 is TGCGCCAGCAGCCAAGATGGGACAGAAGTCTATGGCTACACCTTC.

Details on this clone: Other nucleotide sequences from this sample produce the same CDR3. This chain connects TRBV7-2 to TRBJ2-7; 7 bases are a match to TRBD1. After removal of 5 bases from V and 3 bases from J, the junction contained 10 bases not matched to a gene. The CDR3 is 15 amino acids. The germline CDR1 and CDR2 sequences are SGHTA and FQGNSA. The CDR3 region has the DNA TGTGCCAGCAGCCCCAGAAGGGGGCCCAACTACGAGCAGTACTTC. Its translation: CASSPRRGPNYEQYF.

This clone was detected only a few times. The chain recombines TRBV30 with TRBJ2-1, with TRBD2 as a possible D gene (6 bases). The CDR3 contains 13 residues. Germline V gene data show CDR1 as GTSNPN and CDR2 as SVGIG (reference sequence). The ends were cut back, 5 bases at V and 3 bases at J, with 11 bases in the middle. The CDR3 here is CAWGTSGYNEQFF. The CDR3 bases are TGTGCCTGGGGGACTTCCGGCTACAATGAGCAGTTCTTC.

This clone occurred once. The rearrangement links TRBV11-2 to TRBJ2-1; TRBD1 might be the D (5 bases). Deletions cut 4 bases from V and 14 bases from J, with 12 bases between. Germline CDR1 SGHAT, CDR2 FQNNGV. The CDR3 spans 11 residues. CDR3 amino acids: CASSSGYGKFF. The CDR3, as DNA: TGTGCCAGCAGCTCAGGGTACGGTAAGTTCTTC.

The chain employs TRBV11-2 and TRBJ2-7; 8 nucleotides agree with TRBD1. The germline CDR1 and CDR2 sequences are SGHAT and FQNNGV. With V trimmed by 6 bases and J by 3 bases, 10 bases remained unmatched. There are 15 residues in the CDR3. The CDR3 bases are TGTGCCAGCAGGCTTACTACAGGGGGGAACTACGAGCAGTACTTC. Protein: CASRLTTGGNYEQYF.